A selection of T cell receptor beta chains follows, all from one sample in a study of blood T cell repertoires in COVID-19. Assay: immunoSEQ multiplex PCR; the TCRdb copy retains only in-frame clones and omits some. This sample has some 170,000 clones, with 75% to 90% found just once. Sequencing was performed on PBMCs or T cells enriched from blood (not recorded which). All receptors derive from a man aged 35 to 55 who had recovered from COVID-19. Both conserved end residues are part of each CDR3. Fields, in order: D gene, J gene, clone size, V gene, CDR3 DNA, CDR3 protein. A D gene is named only where the DNA matches it firmly. Size is omitted from some rows. Given values are once, few, many or a class for expanded clones.

d_call: .
j_call: TRBJ2-7
clone_size: .
v_call: TRBV14
cdr3_nt: TGTGCCAGCAGCCGGGACATGGGCTCCTACGAGCAGTACTTC
cdr3_aa: CASSRDMGSYEQYF

d_call: .
j_call: TRBJ1-1
clone_size: .
v_call: TRBV5-8
cdr3_nt: TGTGCCAGCAGCTCCCCCACAAACACTGAAGCTTTCTTT
cdr3_aa: CASSSPTNTEAFF

d_call: .
j_call: TRBJ2-6
clone_size: .
v_call: TRBV24-1
cdr3_nt: TGTGCCACCAGTGTCTCGGGTAACGCCAACGTCCTGACTTTC
cdr3_aa: CATSVSGNANVLTF

d_call: .
j_call: TRBJ1-3
clone_size: .
v_call: TRBV18
cdr3_nt: TGTGCCAGCTCCCGGGACGGGAGAGTGGGCACCATATATTTT
cdr3_aa: CASSRDGRVGTIYF

d_call: TRBD2
j_call: TRBJ2-3
clone_size: .
v_call: TRBV24-1
cdr3_nt: TGTGCCACCAGTGATCACGCTAGCGGGGGGGCTAAAGATACGCAGTATTTT
cdr3_aa: CATSDHASGGAKDTQYF

d_call: .
j_call: TRBJ1-1
clone_size: .
v_call: TRBV5-1
cdr3_nt: TGCGCCAGCAGCCCTGATGCAGTAAACACTGAAGCTTTCTTT
cdr3_aa: CASSPDAVNTEAFF

d_call: .
j_call: TRBJ2-7
clone_size: .
v_call: TRBV6-5
cdr3_nt: TGTGCCAGCAGCCCAGGGTCCCCCTACGAGCAGTACTTC
cdr3_aa: CASSPGSPYEQYF

d_call: .
j_call: TRBJ1-2
clone_size: once
v_call: TRBV30
cdr3_nt: TGTGCCTGGGGAGTCCTGACAGACTACACCTTC
cdr3_aa: CAWGVLTDYTF

d_call: .
j_call: TRBJ1-2
clone_size: .
v_call: TRBV3-1/TRBV3-2
cdr3_nt: TGTGCCAGCAGCCAGGGTATCTCAGGGTTAAAGTATGGCTACACCTTC
cdr3_aa: CASSQGISGLKYGYTF

d_call: .
j_call: TRBJ2-7
clone_size: .
v_call: TRBV6-5
cdr3_nt: TGTGCCAGCAGGGAGGCACGCGGTATCTACGAGCAGTACTTC
cdr3_aa: CASREARGIYEQYF

d_call: .
j_call: TRBJ1-6
clone_size: .
v_call: TRBV11-2
cdr3_nt: TGTGCCAGCAGCCCCGGGGCGGGGAAAGTACCCCTCCACTTT
cdr3_aa: CASSPGAGKVPLHF

d_call: TRBD1
j_call: TRBJ2-3
clone_size: once
v_call: TRBV14
cdr3_nt: TGTGCCAGCAGCCAACATTTAGGACAGGGATTATCAGATACGCAGTATTTT
cdr3_aa: CASSQHLGQGLSDTQYF

d_call: .
j_call: TRBJ2-1
clone_size: .
v_call: TRBV9
cdr3_nt: TGTGCCAGCAGCGTAGACCCCGGGACACTTCACAATGAGCAGTTCTTC
cdr3_aa: CASSVDPGTLHNEQFF

d_call: TRBD1
j_call: TRBJ1-6
clone_size: few
v_call: TRBV28
cdr3_nt: TGTGCCAGCAGTTCGTGGAGGGACAGGGCATCACCCCTCCACTTT
cdr3_aa: CASSSWRDRASPLHF

d_call: .
j_call: TRBJ1-1
clone_size: once
v_call: TRBV5-5
cdr3_nt: TGTGCCAGCAGCTTTACAGGGAACACTGAAGCTTTCTTT
cdr3_aa: CASSFTGNTEAFF

d_call: .
j_call: TRBJ2-7
clone_size: .
v_call: TRBV27
cdr3_nt: TGTGCCACCGGGAAGGACGAGCAGTACTTC
cdr3_aa: CATGKDEQYF